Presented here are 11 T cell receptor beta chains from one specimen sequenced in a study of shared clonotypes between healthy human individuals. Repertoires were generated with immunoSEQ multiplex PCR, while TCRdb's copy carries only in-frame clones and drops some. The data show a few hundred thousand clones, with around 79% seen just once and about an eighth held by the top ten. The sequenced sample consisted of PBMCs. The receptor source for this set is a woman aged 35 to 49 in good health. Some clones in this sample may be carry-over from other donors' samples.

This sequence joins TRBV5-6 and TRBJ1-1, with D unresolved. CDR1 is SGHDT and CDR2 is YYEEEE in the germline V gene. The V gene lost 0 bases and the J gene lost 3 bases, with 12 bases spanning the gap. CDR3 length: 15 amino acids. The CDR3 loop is CASSLGLRDDTEAFF. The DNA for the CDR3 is TGTGCCAGCAGCTTGGGTCTAAGGGATGACACTGAAGCTTTCTTT.

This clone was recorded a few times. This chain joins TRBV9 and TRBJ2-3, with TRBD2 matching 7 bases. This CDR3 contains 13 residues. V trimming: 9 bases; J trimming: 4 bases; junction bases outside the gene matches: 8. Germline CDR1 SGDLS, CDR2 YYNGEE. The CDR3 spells CANPRGFADTQYF. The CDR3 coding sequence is TGTGCCAACCCGCGGGGGTTCGCAGATACGCAGTATTTT.

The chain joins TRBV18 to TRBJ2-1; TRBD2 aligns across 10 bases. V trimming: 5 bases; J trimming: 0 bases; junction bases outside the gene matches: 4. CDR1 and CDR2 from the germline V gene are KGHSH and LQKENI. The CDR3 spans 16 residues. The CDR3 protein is CASSALAGVSYNEQFF. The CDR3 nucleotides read TGTGCCAGCTCAGCTCTAGCGGGGGTCTCCTACAATGAGCAGTTCTTC. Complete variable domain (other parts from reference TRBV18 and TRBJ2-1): NAGVMQNPRHLVRRRGQEARLRCSPMKGHSHVYWYRQLPEEGLKFMVYLQKENIIDESGMPKERFSAEFPKEGPSILRIQQVVRGDSAAYFCASSALAGVSYNEQFFGPGTRLTVL.

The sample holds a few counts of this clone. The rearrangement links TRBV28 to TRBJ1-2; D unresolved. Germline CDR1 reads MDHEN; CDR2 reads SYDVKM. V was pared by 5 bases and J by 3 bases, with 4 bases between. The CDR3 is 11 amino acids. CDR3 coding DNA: TGTGCCAGCAGTCAAGACTATGGCTACACCTTC. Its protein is CASSQDYGYTF.

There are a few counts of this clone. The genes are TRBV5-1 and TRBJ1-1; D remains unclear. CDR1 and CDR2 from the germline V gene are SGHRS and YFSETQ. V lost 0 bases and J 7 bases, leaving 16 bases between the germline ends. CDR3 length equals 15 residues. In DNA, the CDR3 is TGCGCCAGCAGCTTGGATGGCACCCCAGGCGGTGAAGCTTTCTTT. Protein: CASSLDGTPGGEAFF. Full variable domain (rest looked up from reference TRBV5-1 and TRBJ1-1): KAGVTQTPRYLIKTRGQQVTLSCSPISGHRSVSWYQQTPGQGLQFLFEYFSETQRNKGNFPGRFSGRQFSNSRSEMNVSTLELGDSALYLCASSLDGTPGGEAFFGQGTRLTVV.

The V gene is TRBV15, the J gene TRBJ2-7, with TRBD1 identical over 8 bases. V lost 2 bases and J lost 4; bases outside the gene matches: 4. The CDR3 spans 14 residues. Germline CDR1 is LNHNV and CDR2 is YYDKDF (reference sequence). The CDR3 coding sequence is TGTGCCACCAGCAGACAGGGGGCGGGTTACGAGCAGTACTTC. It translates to CATSRQGAGYEQYF.

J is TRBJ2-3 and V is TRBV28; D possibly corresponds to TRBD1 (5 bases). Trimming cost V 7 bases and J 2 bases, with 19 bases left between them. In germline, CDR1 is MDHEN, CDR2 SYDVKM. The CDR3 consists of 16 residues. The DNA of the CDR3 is TGTGCCAGCAACCAGGACACGCCTGTGGACACAGATACGCAGTATTTT. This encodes CASNQDTPVDTDTQYF.

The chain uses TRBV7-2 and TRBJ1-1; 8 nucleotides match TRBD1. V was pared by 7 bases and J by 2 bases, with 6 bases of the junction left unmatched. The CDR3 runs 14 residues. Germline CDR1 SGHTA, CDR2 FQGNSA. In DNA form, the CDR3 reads TGTGCCAGCACCCTGGACAGGGCTAACACTGAAGCTTTCTTT. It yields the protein CASTLDRANTEAFF. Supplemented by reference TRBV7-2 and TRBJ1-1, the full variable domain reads GAGVSQSPSNKVTEKGKDVELRCDPISGHTALYWYRQSLGQGLEFLIYFQGNSAPDKSGLPSDRFSAERTGGSVSTLTIQRTQQEDSAVYLCASTLDRANTEAFFGQGTRLTVV.

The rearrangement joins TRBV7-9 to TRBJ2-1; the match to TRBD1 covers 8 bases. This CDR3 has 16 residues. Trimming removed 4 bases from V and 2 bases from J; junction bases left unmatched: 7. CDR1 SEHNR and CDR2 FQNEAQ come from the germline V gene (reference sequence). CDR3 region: CASSSRTGSPYNEQFF. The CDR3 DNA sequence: TGTGCCAGCAGCTCTCGGACAGGGAGCCCCTACAATGAGCAGTTCTTC. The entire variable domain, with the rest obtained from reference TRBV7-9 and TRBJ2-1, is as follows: DTGVSQNPRHKITKRGQNVTFRCDPISEHNRLYWYRQTLGQGPEFLTYFQNEAQLEKSRLLSDRFSAERPKGSFSTLEIQRTEQGDSAMYLCASSSRTGSPYNEQFFGPGTRLTVL.

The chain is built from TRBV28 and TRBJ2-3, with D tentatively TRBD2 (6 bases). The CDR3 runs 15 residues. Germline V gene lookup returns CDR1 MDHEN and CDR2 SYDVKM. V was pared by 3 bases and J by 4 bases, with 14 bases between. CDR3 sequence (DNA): TGTGCCAGCAGTTTTGGCGGGATTCGCGCAGATACGCAGTATTTT. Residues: CASSFGGIRADTQYF.

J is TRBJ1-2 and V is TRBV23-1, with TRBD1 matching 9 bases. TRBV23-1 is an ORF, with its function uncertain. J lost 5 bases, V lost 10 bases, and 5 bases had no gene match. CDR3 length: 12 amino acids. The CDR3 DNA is TGCGCCACCCGGACAGGGGCGTATGGCTACACCTTC. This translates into CATRTGAYGYTF.